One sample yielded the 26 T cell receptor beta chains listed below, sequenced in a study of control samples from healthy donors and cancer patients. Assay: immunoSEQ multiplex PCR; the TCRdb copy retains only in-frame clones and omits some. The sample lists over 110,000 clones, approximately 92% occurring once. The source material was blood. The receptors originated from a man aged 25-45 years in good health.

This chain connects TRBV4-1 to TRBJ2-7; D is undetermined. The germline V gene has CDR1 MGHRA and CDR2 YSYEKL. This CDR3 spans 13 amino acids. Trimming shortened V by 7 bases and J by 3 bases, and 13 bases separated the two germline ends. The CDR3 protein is CASNLSPGYEQYF. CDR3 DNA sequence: TGCGCCAGCAACTTAAGCCCGGGCTACGAGCAGTACTTC.

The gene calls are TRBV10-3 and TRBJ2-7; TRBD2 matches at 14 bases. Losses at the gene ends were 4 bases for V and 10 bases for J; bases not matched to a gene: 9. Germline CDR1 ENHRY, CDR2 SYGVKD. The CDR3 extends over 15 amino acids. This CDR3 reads CAISAGTSGSQDQYF. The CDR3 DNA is TGTGCCATCAGTGCAGGGACTAGCGGGAGTCAAGACCAGTACTTC.

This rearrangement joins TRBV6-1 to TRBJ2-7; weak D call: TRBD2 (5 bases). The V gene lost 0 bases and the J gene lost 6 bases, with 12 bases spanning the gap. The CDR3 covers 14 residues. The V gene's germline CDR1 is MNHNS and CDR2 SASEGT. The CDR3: CASSEALPGSEQYF. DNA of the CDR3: TGTGCCAGCAGTGAAGCGCTTCCGGGGTCCGAGCAGTACTTC.

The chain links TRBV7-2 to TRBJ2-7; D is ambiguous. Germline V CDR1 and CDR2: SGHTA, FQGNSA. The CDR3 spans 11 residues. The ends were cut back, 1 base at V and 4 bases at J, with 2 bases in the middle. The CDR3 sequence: CASSLVYEQYF. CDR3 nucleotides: TGTGCCAGCAGCTTAGTATACGAGCAGTACTTC.

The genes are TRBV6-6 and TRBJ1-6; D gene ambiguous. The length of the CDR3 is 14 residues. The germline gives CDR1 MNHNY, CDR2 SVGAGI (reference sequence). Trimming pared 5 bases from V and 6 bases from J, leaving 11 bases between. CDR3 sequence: CASSTTAANSPLHF. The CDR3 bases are TGTGCCAGCAGTACAACAGCGGCTAATTCACCCCTCCACTTT.

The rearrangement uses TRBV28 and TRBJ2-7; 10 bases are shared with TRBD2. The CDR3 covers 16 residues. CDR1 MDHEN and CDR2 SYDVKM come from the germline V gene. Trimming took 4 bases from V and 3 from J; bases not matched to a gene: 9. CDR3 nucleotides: TGTGCCAGCAGTTCCACCGGGACTAGCGTGGACTACGAGCAGTACTTC. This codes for CASSSTGTSVDYEQYF.

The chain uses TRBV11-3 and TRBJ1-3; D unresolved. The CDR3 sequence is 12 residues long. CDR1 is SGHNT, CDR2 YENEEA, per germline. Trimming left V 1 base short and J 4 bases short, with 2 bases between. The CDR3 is CASSLAGNTIYF. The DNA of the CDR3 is TGTGCCAGCAGCTTAGCGGGAAACACCATATATTTT.

DNA for the CDR3: TGTGCCAGCAGGACGGTGTCGTCCTACGAGCAGTACTTC. Encoded protein: CASRTVSSYEQYF. This rearrangement joins TRBV2 to TRBJ2-7; no clear D. V was shortened by 6 bases and J by 1 base, with 10 bases between the two germline ends. This CDR3 spans 13 amino acids. Germline assignment: CDR1 SNHLY and CDR2 FYNNEI.

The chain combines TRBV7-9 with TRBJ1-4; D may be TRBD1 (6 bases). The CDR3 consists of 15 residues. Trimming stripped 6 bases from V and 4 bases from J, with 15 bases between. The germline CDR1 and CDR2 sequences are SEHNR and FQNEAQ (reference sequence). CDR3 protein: CASSRQGPHNEKLFF. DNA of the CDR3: TGTGCCAGCAGTCGGCAGGGGCCTCATAATGAAAAACTGTTTTTT.

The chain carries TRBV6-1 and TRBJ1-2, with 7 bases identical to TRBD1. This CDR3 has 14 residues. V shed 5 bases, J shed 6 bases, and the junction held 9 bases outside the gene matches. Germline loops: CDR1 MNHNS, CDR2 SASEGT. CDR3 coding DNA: TGTGCCAGCAGTACCCAGAAGGGGGCCAATGGCTACACCTTC. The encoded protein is CASSTQKGANGYTF.

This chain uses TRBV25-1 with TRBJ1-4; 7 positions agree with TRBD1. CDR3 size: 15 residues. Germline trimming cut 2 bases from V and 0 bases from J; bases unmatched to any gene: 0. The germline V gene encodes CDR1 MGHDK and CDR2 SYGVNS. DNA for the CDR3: TGTGCCAGCAGTGAACAGGGGGCAACTAATGAAAAACTGTTTTTT. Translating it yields CASSEQGATNEKLFF.

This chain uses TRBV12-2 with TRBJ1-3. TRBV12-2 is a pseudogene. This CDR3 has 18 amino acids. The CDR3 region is CASRLGRSGGPPGNTIYF. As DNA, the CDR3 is TGTGCAAGTCGCTTAGGAAGAAGTGGGGGACCACCGGGAAACACCATATATTTT.

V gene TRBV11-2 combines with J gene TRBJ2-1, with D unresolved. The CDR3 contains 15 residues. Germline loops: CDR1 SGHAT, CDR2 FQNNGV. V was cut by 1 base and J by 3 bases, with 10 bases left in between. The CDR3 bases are TGTGCCAGCAGCTTAGGCGTCGGACGCTACAATGAGCAGTTCTTC. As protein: CASSLGVGRYNEQFF.

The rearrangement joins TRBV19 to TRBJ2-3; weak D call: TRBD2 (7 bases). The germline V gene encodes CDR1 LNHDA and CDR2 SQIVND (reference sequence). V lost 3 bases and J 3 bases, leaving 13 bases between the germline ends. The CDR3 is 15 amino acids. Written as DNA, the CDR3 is TGTGCCAGTAGTATGTGGGGGGGCGAGACAGATACGCAGTATTTT. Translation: CASSMWGGETDTQYF. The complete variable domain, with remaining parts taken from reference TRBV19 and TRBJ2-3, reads DGGITQSPKYLFRKEGQNVTLSCEQNLNHDAMYWYRQDPGQGLRLIYYSQIVNDFQKGDIAEGYSVSREKKESFPLTVTSAQKNPTAFYLCASSMWGGETDTQYFGPGTRLTVL.

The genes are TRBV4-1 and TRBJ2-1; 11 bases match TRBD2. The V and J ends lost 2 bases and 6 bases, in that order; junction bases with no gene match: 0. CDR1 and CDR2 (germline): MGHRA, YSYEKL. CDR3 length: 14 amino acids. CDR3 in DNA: TGCGCCAGCAGCCAAACTAGCGGGAGCAATGAGCAGTTCTTC. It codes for CASSQTSGSNEQFF.

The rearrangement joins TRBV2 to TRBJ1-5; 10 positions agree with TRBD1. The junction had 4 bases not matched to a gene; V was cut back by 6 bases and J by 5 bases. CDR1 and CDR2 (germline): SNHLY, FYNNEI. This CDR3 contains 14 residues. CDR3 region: CASRPGTGDQPQHF. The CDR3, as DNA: TGTGCCAGCAGACCGGGGACAGGGGATCAGCCCCAGCATTTT.

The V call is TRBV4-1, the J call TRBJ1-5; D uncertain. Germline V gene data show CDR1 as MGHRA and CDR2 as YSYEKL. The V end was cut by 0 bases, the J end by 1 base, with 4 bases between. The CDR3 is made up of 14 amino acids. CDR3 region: CASSQDGSNQPQHF. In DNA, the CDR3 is TGCGCCAGCAGCCAAGATGGAAGCAATCAGCCCCAGCATTTT.

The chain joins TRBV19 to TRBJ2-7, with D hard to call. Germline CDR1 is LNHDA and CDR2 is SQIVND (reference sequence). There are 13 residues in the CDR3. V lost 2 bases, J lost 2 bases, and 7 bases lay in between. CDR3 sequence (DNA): TGTGCCAGTAGTATAAACCCAACCTACGAGCAGTACTTC. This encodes CASSINPTYEQYF.

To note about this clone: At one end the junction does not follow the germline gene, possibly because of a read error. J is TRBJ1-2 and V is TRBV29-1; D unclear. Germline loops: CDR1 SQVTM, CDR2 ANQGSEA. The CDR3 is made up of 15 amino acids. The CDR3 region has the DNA TGCAGCGTTAAAGACCTTGCTTGGACCTACTATGGCTACACCTTC. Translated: CSVKDLAWTYYGYTF.

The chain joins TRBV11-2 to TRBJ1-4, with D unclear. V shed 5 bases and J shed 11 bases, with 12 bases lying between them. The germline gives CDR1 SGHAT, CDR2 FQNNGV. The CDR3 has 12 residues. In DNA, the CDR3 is TGTGCCAGCAGCCCGGACGGGGAGAAACTGTTTTTT. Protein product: CASSPDGEKLFF.

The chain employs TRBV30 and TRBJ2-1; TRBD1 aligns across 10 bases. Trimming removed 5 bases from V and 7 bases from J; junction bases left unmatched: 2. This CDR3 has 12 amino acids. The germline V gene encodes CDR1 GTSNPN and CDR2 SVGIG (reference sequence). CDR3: CAWGQGGNEQFF. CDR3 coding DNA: TGTGCCTGGGGACAGGGGGGTAATGAGCAGTTCTTC.

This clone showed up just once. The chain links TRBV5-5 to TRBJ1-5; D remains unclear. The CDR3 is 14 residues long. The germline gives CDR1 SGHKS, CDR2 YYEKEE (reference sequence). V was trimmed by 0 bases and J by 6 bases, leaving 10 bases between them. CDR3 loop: CASSLAVLGQPQHF. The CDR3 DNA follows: TGTGCCAGCAGCTTGGCGGTCTTGGGTCAGCCCCAGCATTTT.

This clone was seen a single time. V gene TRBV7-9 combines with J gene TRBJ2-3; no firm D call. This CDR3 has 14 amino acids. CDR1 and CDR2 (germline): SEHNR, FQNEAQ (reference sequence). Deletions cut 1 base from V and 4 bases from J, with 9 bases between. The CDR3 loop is CASSLVVGADTQYF. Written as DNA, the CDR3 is TGTGCCAGCAGCTTAGTGGTAGGCGCAGATACGCAGTATTTT.

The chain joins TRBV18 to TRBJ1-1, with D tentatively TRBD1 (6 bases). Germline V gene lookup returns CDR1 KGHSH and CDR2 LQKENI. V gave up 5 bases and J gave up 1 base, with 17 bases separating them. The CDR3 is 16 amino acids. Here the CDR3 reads CASSNHGQDRNTEAFF. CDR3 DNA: TGTGCCAGCTCAAACCACGGCCAGGACAGGAACACTGAAGCTTTCTTT.

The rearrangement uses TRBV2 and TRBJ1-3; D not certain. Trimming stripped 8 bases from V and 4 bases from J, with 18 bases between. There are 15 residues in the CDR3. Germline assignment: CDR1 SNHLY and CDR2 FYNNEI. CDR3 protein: CASSVAGGDGNTIYF. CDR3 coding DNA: TGTGCCAGCTCAGTCGCGGGCGGCGACGGAAACACCATATATTTT. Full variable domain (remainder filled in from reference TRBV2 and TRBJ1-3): EPEVTQTPSHQVTQMGQEVILRCVPISNHLYFYWYRQILGQKVEFLVSFYNNEISEKSEIFDDQFSVERPDGSNFTLKIRSTKLEDSAMYFCASSVAGGDGNTIYFGEGSWLTVV.

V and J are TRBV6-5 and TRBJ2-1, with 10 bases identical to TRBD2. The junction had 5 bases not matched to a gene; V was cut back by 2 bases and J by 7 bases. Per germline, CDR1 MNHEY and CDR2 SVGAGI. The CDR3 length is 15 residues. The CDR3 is CASSYTLAGSNEQFF. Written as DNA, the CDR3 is TGTGCCAGCAGTTACACACTAGCGGGATCTAATGAGCAGTTCTTC.